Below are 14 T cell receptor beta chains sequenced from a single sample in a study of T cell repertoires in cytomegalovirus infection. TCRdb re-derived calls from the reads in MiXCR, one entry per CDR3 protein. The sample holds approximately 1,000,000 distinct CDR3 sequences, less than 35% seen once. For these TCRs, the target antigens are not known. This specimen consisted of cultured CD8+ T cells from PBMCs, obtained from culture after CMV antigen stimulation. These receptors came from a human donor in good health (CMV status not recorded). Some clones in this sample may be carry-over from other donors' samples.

CDR3 DNA sequence: TGTGCCAGCAGTTATAGTCGCGGCAGGACCTACGAGCAGTACTTC. It specifies CASSYSRGRTYEQYF. The V and J genes are TRBV27 and TRBJ2-7, with D unclear. The CDR3 consists of 15 residues. Trimming shortened V by 4 bases and J by 2 bases, and 15 bases separated the two germline ends. Per the germline V gene, CDR1 is MNHEY and CDR2 is SMNVEV (reference sequence).

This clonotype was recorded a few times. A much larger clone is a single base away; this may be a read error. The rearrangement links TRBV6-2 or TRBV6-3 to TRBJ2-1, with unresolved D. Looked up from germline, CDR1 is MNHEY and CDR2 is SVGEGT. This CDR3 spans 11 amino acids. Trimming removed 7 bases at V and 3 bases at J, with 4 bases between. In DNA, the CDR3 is TGTGCCAGCACCTACTACAATGAGCAGTTCTTC. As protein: CASTYYNEQFF.

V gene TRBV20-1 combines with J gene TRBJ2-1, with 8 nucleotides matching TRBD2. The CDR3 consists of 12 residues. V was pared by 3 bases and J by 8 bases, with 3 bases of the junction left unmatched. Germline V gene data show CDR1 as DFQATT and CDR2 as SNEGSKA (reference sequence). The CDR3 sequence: CSASGGGYEQFF. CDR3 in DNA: TGCAGTGCTAGCGGGGGGGGCTATGAGCAGTTCTTC.

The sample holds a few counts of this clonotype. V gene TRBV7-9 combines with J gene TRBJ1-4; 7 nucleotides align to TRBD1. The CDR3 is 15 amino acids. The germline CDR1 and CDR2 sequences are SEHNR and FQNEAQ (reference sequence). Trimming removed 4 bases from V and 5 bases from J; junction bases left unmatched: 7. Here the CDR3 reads CASSSTGTVNEKLFF. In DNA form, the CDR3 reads TGTGCCAGCAGCTCCACCGGGACAGTAAATGAAAAACTGTTTTTT.

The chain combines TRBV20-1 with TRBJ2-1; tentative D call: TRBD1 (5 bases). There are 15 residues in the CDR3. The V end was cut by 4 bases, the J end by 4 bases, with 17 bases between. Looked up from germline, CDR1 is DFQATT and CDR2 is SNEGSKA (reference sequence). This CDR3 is CSAMTAQRGYNEQFF. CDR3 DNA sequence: TGCAGTGCTATGACAGCGCAAAGGGGTTACAATGAGCAGTTCTTC.

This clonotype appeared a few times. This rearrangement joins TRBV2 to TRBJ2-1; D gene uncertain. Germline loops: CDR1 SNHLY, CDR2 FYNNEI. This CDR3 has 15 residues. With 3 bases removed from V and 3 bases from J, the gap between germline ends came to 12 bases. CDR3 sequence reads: CASSEGSGDYNEQFF. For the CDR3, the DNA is TGTGCCAGCAGTGAGGGGTCAGGTGACTACAATGAGCAGTTCTTC.

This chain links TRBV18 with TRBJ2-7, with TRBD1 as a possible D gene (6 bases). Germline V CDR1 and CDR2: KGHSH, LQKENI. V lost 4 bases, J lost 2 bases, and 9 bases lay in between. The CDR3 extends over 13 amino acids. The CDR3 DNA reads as TGTGCCAGCTCACAAGGACAGCCCTACGAGCAGTACGTC. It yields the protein CASSQGQPYEQYV.

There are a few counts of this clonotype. The CDR3 nucleotides read TGCGCCAGCAGCCAAGATGGGCCCGCTAGCGGGGGCTCCACAGATACGCAGTATTTT. It is translated as CASSQDGPASGGSTDTQYF. The chain employs TRBV4-3 and TRBJ2-3, with 10 bases that match TRBD2. The J segment lost 2 bases and the V segment lost 0 bases, leaving 11 bases of the junction unmatched. Germline V CDR1 and CDR2: LGHNA, YSLEER. This CDR3 is built from 19 residues.

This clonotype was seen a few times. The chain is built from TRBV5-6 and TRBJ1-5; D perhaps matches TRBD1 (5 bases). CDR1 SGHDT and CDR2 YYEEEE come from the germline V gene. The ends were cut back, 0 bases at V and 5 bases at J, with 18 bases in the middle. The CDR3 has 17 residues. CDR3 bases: TGTGCCAGCAGCTTGGGGGGGGAATTCCCGCCCTATCAGCCCCAGCATTTT. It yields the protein CASSLGGEFPPYQPQHF.

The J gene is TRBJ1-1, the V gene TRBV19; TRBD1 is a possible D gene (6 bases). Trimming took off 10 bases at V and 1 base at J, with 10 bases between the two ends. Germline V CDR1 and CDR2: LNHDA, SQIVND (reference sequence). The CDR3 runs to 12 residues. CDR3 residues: CAIGDTNTEAFF. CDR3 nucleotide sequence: TGTGCCATAGGGGACACGAACACTGAAGCTTTCTTT.

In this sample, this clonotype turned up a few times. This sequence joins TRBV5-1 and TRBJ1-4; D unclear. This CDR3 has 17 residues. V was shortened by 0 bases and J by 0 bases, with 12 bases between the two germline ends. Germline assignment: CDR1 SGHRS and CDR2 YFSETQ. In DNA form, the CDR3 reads TGCGCCAGCAGCTTGGCCGAGGGAGGAGCAACTAATGAAAAACTGTTTTTT. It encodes CASSLAEGGATNEKLFF.

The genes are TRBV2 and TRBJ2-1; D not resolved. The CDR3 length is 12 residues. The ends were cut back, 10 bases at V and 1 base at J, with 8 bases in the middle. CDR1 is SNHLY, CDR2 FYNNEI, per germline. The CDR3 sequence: CATVGSYNEQFF. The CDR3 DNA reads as TGTGCCACCGTGGGGTCCTACAATGAGCAGTTCTTC.

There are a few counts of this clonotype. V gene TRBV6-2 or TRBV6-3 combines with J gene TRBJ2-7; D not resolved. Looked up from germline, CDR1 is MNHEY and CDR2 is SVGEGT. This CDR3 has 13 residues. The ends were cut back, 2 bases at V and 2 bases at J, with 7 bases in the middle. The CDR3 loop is CASSYMDTYEQYV. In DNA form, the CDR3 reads TGTGCCAGCAGTTACATGGATACCTACGAGCAGTACGTC.

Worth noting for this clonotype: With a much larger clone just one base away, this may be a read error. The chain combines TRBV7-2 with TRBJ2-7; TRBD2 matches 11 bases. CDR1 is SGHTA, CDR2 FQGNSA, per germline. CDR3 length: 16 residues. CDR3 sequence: CVSSLRLAGSSYEQYF. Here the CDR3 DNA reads TGTGTCAGCAGCTTGAGACTAGCGGGGAGCTCCTACGAGCAGTACTTC.